This T cell receptor (beta chain) stems from a study of tumor and adjacent non-tumor tissue in lung cancer (dated by TCRdb to the late 2010s). Describing the broader study: By cancer type, the cohort comprised some 13 adenocarcinoma patients, a couple of squamous cell carcinoma patients and 1 small cell lung cancer patient. Among the roughly 15 patients, ages ranged from roughly 31 to 76 years, about 10 were men and 5 were women, and disease was TNM stage I to III. A total of approximately 130,000,000 productive TCRbeta reads were generated by sequencing, corresponding to an average of approximately 4.3 million reads per sample. The study compared bulk TCRbeta repertoires between lung tumor tissue and matched distant non-tumor lung tissue from over 13 lung cancer patients. For each patient, one tumor sample and one normal lung sample were taken, giving 25 to 30 paired specimens that underwent TCRbeta CDR3 sequencing.

CDR1 and CDR2 were assigned from the germline V gene as MNHNS and SASEGT. The CDR3, from cysteine to phenylalanine, totals 14 residues. Here the CDR3 DNA is all that survives: 42 bases in frame from base 1. Trimmed from V: 4 bases; trimmed from J: 4 bases; junction bases lacking a gene match: 3. RNA was extracted from bulk unsorted tissue and checked for quality with a NanoDrop ND-1000 and an Agilent 2100. Normal lung samples were distant non-tumor tissue taken more than 3 cm from the tumor edge. All donors had newly diagnosed lung cancer, had not received prior chemotherapy, and were admitted for thoracic surgery in China between August and November 2014. Patients with previous radiotherapy or chemotherapy, or with another concurrent cancer, were excluded from the study. Pieces of surgical tissue measuring about 1-2 cm3 were kept in RNAlater solution and stored at -80 degrees C until use. The library was made by multiplex PCR. Sequenced on an Illumina HiSeq 2500. TCRbeta libraries were constructed through three rounds of nested PCR with primers (Table S4) according to protocols modified from ARM-PCR. Before sequencing, PCR products of 200-500 bp were excised from the gel and purified with the QIAquick gel extraction kit. On the authors' methods: Reads were cleaned using Trimmomatic, were merged into complete CDR3 sequences using FLASH, and were assigned to V(D)J germline segments using MiTCR. Clonal diversity was calculated as the inverse Simpson's index using VDJtools. In-frame sequences without a premature stop codon were defined as productive reads. In-frame beta chains were kept once TCRdb had trimmed the public reads at Q25 with fastp and called clones with MiXCR. Here each entry gathers all rows of one CDR3 protein and keeps the most common genes and DNA. V and J calls and clone size were set by TCRdb, not the authors. This sample is represented by under 75,000 distinct CDR3 sequences; about two thirds of them were singletons. Around 30% of the sample belongs to the ten largest clones.

This clonotype was counted many times. Its antigen is not yet known. Qualities for individual bases were not recorded, and no much larger clone is one base off. The study at large found these results: The methods do not name the sequencing platform or mention unique molecular identifiers. The cohort had only around 14 patients, and the authors noted that larger samples and more detailed clinical data are needed. TCR diversity was significantly higher in younger patients, and greater tumor TCR diversity was associated with shorter overall survival and shorter disease-free survival. The top 100 clones accounted for a significantly larger cumulative portion of the repertoire in normal lung than in tumor tissue. Significantly higher TCR diversity (inverse Simpson) was observed in tumor tissue than in normal lung tissue (around 450 vs 160, P = 0.0075, Mann-Whitney U test). Peripheral blood was not sequenced, so blood TCRbeta repertoires were not examined in the lung cancer patients of the study.

The clonotype was recovered from a woman aged 50 to 60 with non-small cell lung cancer. The chain is assembled from TRBV6-1 and TRBJ1-4; TRBD1 aligns with 7 central bases. The sequencing sample was made of distant non-tumor lung tissue. The CDR3 has the sequence CASSAGQYNEKLFF. In nucleotides, the sequence is TGTGCCAGCAGTGCGGGACAGTATAATGAAAAACTGTTTTTT.